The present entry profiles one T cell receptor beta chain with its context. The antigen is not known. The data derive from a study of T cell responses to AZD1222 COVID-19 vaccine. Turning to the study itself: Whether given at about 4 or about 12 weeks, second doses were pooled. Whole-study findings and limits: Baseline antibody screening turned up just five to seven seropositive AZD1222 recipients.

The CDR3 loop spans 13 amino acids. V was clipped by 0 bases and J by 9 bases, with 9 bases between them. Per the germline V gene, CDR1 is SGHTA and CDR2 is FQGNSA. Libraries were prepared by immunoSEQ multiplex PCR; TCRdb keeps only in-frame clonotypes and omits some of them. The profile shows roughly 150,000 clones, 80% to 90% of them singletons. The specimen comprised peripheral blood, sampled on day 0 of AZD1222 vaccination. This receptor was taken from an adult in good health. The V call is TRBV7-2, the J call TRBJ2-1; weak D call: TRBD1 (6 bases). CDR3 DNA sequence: TGTGCCAGCAGCTTAGCGCAGGGGACTGAGCAGTTCTTC. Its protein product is CASSLAQGTEQFF.